This is a list of T cell receptor beta chains from one sample in a study of blood T cell repertoires in COVID-19. Profiling relied on immunoSEQ multiplex PCR, and the TCRdb table lists in-frame clones only, not all of them. This table holds about 200,000 clones, more than 75% found once. Material for sequencing was peripheral blood. Source of these receptors: a man aged 35 to 55 with active or convalescent COVID-19. Each CDR3 is given with its conserved first and last residue. The D gene is left open where the match is weak. Clone size is stated in some rows and not others, as once, few, many or a class when expanded.

D gene | J gene | clone size | V gene | CDR3 DNA | CDR3 protein
NA | TRBJ2-1 | NA | TRBV7-2 | TGTGCCAGCAGCTTACAAGTGATGACCCCCAGGGGTGAGCAGTTCTTC | CASSLQVMTPRGEQFF
TRBD2 | TRBJ2-7 | NA | TRBV7-9 | TGTGCCAGCAGCGAGGGGACTAGCGGGAGTATGTACGAGCAGTACTTC | CASSEGTSGSMYEQYF
NA | TRBJ2-7 | NA | TRBV27 | TGTGCCAGCAGTTCTTACGGGACACAGCAGTACTTC | CASSSYGTQQYF
TRBD1 | TRBJ2-1 | NA | TRBV5-6 | TGTGCCAGCAGCTTGCGGACAGGGGGCTACAATGAGCAGTTCTTC | CASSLRTGGYNEQFF
NA | TRBJ2-7 | NA | TRBV3-1/TRBV3-2 | TGTGCCAGCAGCCAAGAACCACAGGGTCGCTACGAGCAGTACTTC | CASSQEPQGRYEQYF
NA | TRBJ2-7 | NA | TRBV27 | TGTGCCAGCAGTTTAGAAGACAACTACGAGCAGTACTTC | CASSLEDNYEQYF
NA | TRBJ2-5 | NA | TRBV5-1 | TGCGCCAGCAGCTTCCCAGGGAAAGAGACCCAGTACTTC | CASSFPGKETQYF
NA | TRBJ2-7 | NA | TRBV27 | TGTGCCAGCAGCTCCCCGGACAGCTACGAGCAGTACTTC | CASSSPDSYEQYF
TRBD2 | TRBJ2-7 | NA | TRBV4-2 | TGTGCCAGCAGCCAAGATCGGGCGGGAGTAAAGGGTGAGCAGTACTTC | CASSQDRAGVKGEQYF
NA | TRBJ1-2 | once | TRBV24-1 | TGTGCCACCAGTGTCGGGGAATCTTATGGCTACACCTTC | CATSVGESYGYTF
TRBD2 | TRBJ2-3 | NA | TRBV2 | TGTGCCAGCAGTGATTCGGGACTAGCGGGAGGGGTTGGTACAGATACGCAGTATTTT | CASSDSGLAGGVGTDTQYF
NA | TRBJ1-2 | once | TRBV6-5 | TGTGCCACCTACCGGCAGGCCTCTAACTATGGCTACACCTTC | CATYRQASNYGYTF
NA | TRBJ2-7 | few | TRBV6-5 | TGTGCCAGCAGTTACTACCGGGGGTATGAGCAGTACTTC | CASSYYRGYEQYF
TRBD1 | TRBJ2-1 | NA | TRBV7-3 | TGTGCCAGCAAGGGGACAGGCTACAATGAGCAGTTCTTC | CASKGTGYNEQFF
NA | TRBJ2-2 | NA | TRBV19 | TGTGCCAGTAGTGTGAACTCGAACACCGGGGAGCTGTTTTTT | CASSVNSNTGELFF
NA | TRBJ1-1 | NA | TRBV7-9 | TGTGCCAGCAGCCCGGACAGAGGAGCTTTCTTT | CASSPDRGAFF
TRBD1 | TRBJ1-2 | NA | TRBV27 | TGTGCCAGCAGTCTCCACGGACAGGGGCCGTATGGCTACACCTTC | CASSLHGQGPYGYTF
NA | TRBJ1-6 | NA | TRBV9 | TGTGCCAGCAGTAGGGGGATCTTGTATGATTCACCCCTCCACTTT | CASSRGILYDSPLHF
TRBD1 | TRBJ1-2 | NA | TRBV12-5 | TGTGCTAGTGCCTCCGGGACAGGGGGACGCGGCTACACCTTC | CASASGTGGRGYTF